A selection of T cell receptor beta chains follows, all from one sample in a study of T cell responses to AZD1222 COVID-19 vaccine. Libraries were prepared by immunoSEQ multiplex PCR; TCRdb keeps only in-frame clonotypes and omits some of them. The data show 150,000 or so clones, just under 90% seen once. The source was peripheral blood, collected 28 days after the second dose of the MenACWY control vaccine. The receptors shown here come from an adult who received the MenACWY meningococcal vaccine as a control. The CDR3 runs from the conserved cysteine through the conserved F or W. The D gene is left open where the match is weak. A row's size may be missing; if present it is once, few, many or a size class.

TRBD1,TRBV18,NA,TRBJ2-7,CASSPQGQPYEQYF,TGTGCCAGCTCACCACAGGGACAGCCCTACGAGCAGTACTTC
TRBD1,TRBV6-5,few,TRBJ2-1,CASSYPGQELQGQFF,TGTGCCAGCAGTTATCCGGGACAGGAGCTTCAGGGGCAGTTCTTC
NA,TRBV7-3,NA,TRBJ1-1,CASSLQGGDTEAFF,TGTGCCAGCAGCTTACAGGGAGGAGACACTGAAGCTTTCTTT
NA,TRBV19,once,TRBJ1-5,CASSKGQPYSNQPQHF,TGTGCCAGTAGTAAAGGTCAGCCTTATAGCAATCAGCCCCAGCATTTT
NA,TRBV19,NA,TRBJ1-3,CASSLPTGRAGNTIYF,TGTGCCAGTAGTCTACCGACAGGTCGGGCTGGAAACACCATATATTTT
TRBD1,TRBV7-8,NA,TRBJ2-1,CASRQGQGSNHEQFF,TGTGCCAGCAGACAAGGACAGGGGAGTAATCATGAGCAGTTCTTC
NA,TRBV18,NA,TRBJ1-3,CASSLRGTGNTIYF,TGTGCCAGCTCCCTTCGGGGAACTGGAAACACCATATATTTT
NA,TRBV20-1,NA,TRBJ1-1,CSASRASDTEAFF,TGCAGTGCTAGTAGGGCAAGCGACACTGAAGCTTTCTTT
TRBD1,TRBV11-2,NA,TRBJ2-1,CASSLMGQGYSEQFF,TGTGCCAGCAGCTTAATGGGACAGGGTTATAGCGAGCAGTTCTTC
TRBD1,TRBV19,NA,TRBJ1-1,CASTPRDRAGEAFF,TGTGCCAGTACCCCAAGGGACAGGGCCGGGGAAGCTTTCTTT
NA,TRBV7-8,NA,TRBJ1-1,CASSDDRTMNTEAFF,TGTGCCAGCAGCGACGACAGAACCATGAACACTGAAGCTTTCTTT
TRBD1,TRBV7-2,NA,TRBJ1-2,CASSLATGVHGYTF,TGTGCCAGCAGCTTAGCAACAGGGGTCCACGGCTACACCTTC
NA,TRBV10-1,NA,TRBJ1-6,CASSPGGEGSPLHF,TGCGCCAGCAGTCCCGGAGGGGAGGGATCACCCCTCCACTTT
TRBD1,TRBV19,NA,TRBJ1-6,CASSRPGQGGPPLHF,TGTGCCAGTAGTCGCCCGGGACAGGGAGGGCCACCCCTCCACTTT
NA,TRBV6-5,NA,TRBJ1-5,CASRTGNQPQHF,TGTGCCAGCAGAACGGGCAATCAGCCCCAGCATTTT
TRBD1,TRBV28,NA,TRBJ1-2,CASSRRTGIQYGYTF,TGTGCCAGCAGTAGACGGACAGGGATCCAATATGGCTACACCTTC
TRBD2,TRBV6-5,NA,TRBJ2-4,CASSYAGGLKNIQYF,TGTGCCAGCAGTTACGCGGGAGGGCTGAAAAACATTCAGTACTTC
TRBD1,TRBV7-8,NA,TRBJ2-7,CASSLAAGTGYF,TGTGCCAGCAGCTTAGCGGCGGGGACAGGGTACTTC
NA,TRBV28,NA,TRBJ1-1,CASSFGTTTEAFF,TGTGCCAGCAGTTTCGGGACAACCACTGAAGCTTTCTTT
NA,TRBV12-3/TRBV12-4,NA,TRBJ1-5,CASTRQGNQPQHF,TGTGCCAGCACCCGGCAGGGGAATCAGCCCCAGCATTTT
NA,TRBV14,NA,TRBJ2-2,CASSLVVNTGELFF,TGTGCCAGCAGCTTGGTGGTCAACACCGGGGAGCTGTTTTTT
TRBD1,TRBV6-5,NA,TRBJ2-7,CASSTGQDYEQYF,TGTGCCAGCAGTACGGGACAGGACTACGAGCAGTACTTC
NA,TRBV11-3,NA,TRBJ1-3,CASSASGTTGNTIYF,TGTGCCAGCAGCGCCTCAGGGACAACCGGAAACACCATATATTTT
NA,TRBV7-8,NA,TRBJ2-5,CASSLGHSGGQETQYF,TGTGCCAGCAGCTTAGGGCATTCGGGCGGTCAAGAGACCCAGTACTTC
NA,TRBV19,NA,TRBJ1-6,CASSLELWNNSPLHF,TGTGCCAGTAGCCTGGAGCTGTGGAATAATTCACCCCTCCACTTT
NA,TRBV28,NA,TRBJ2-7,CASSFLQGDYEQYF,TGTGCCAGCAGTTTCTTACAGGGAGACTACGAGCAGTACTTC
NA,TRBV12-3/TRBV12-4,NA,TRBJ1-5,CASGRGDGQPQHF,TGTGCCAGCGGTCGGGGTGATGGGCAGCCCCAGCATTTT
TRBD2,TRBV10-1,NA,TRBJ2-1,CASSDPSGRVNEQFF,TGCGCCAGCAGTGACCCTAGCGGGAGGGTCAATGAGCAGTTCTTC
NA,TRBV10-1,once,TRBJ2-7,CASSELQGYEQYF,TGCGCCAGCAGTGAGCTGCAGGGCTACGAGCAGTACTTC
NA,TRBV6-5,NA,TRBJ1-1,CASRITGMNTEAFF,TGTGCCAGCAGGATTACAGGGATGAACACTGAAGCTTTCTTT
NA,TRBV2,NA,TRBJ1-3,CASRGDRNTIYF,TGTGCCAGCAGGGGAGACAGAAACACCATATATTTT
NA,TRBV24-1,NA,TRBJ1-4,CATRGPIPNEKLFF,TGTGCCACGAGAGGTCCCATCCCCAATGAAAAACTGTTTTTT
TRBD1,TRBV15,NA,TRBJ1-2,CATSTEQGAGGYTF,TGTGCCACCAGCACTGAGCAGGGGGCTGGAGGCTACACCTTC
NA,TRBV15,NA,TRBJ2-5,CATGKQETQYF,TGTGCCACCGGGAAGCAAGAGACCCAGTACTTC
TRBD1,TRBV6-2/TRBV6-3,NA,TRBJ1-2,CASSRRTGYYGYTF,TGTGCCAGCAGCAGAAGGACAGGGTACTATGGCTACACCTTC
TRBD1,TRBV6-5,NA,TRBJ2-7,CASSYGQVVYEQYF,TGTGCCAGCAGTTACGGACAGGTCGTCTACGAGCAGTACTTC
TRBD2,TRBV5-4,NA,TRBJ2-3,CASSLFLAGEGDTQYF,TGTGCCAGCAGCTTGTTTCTAGCGGGGGAAGGAGATACGCAGTATTTT
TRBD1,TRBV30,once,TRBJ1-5,CAGTAGQGNQPQHF,TGTGCCGGGACCGCGGGACAGGGAAATCAGCCCCAGCATTTT
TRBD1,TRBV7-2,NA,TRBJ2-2,CASSSQGAGELFF,TGTGCCAGCAGCTCACAGGGGGCCGGGGAGCTGTTTTTT
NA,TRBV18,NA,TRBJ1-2,CASSPTVHDNYGYTF,TGTGCCAGCTCACCAACAGTCCATGATAACTATGGCTACACCTTC
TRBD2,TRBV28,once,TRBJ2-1,CASSLLAGEIGNEQFF,TGTGCCAGCAGTTTACTAGCGGGAGAAATTGGGAATGAGCAGTTCTTC
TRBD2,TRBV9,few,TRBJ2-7,CASSAGLAGYEQYF,TGTGCCAGCAGCGCGGGACTAGCGGGATACGAGCAGTACTTC
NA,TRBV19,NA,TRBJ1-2,CASSMGKGSSNYGYTF,TGTGCCAGTAGTATGGGGAAGGGAAGTAGTAACTATGGCTACACCTTC